This is a list of T cell receptor beta chains from one sample in a study of T cell responses to AZD1222 COVID-19 vaccine. The assay was immunoSEQ multiplex PCR, and TCRdb's table has in-frame clones only and misses some. The repertoire holds about 100,000 clones, with 80% to 90% as singletons. The material was peripheral blood, obtained on day 0 of AZD1222 vaccination. The receptors originated from an adult in good health. CDR3s include the opening cysteine and the closing phenylalanine or tryptophan.

TRBV5-4	TRBJ2-7	CASSRSFGQGRDEQYF
TRBV5-5	TRBJ2-7	CASSFGQPYEQYF
TRBV5-1	TRBJ2-7	CASSAGQQKPRDEQYF
TRBV30	TRBJ1-1	CAWTEVKGRTEAFF
TRBV27	TRBJ2-6	CATAQPSGANVLTF
TRBV7-9	TRBJ1-2	CASSLGQETYGYTF
TRBV5-6	TRBJ2-7	CASSLRTRLGYEQYF
TRBV2	TRBJ2-5	CASSALAGGPETQYF
TRBV7-7	TRBJ2-2	CASSPWGVDGELFF
TRBV24-1	TRBJ1-2	CATSGTGPGYGYTF
TRBV7-2	TRBJ2-7	CASSFPGQSYEQYF
TRBV6-1	TRBJ2-2	CASSEWGGTGELFF
TRBV5-1	TRBJ1-2	CASSLESTGIGGYTF
TRBV6-1	TRBJ1-2	CASSEGLYYGYTF
TRBV29-1	TRBJ2-1	CSVEGITGPHYNEQFF
TRBV30	TRBJ2-1	CAWNLIYNEQFF
TRBV9	TRBJ1-2	CASSITGAAGYTF
TRBV6-5	TRBJ2-7	CASSSTYRVYEQYF
TRBV12-3/TRBV12-4	TRBJ2-2	CASSFGIVGELFF
TRBV6-2/TRBV6-3	TRBJ2-7	CASSYGLRYEQYF
TRBV5-8	TRBJ2-7	CASSLTQGASLYEQYF
TRBV7-9	TRBJ2-1	CASTTSGAYNEQFF
TRBV9	TRBJ2-2	CASSVGGTGELFF
TRBV6-6	TRBJ1-3	CASSITGVGNTIYF
TRBV6-5	TRBJ2-6	CASTGGGSGANVLTF
TRBV7-2	TRBJ2-4	CASSTAGGVPKNIQYF
TRBV11-2	TRBJ1-3	CASSQDRGPGNTIYF
TRBV19	TRBJ1-5	CASSINGIGGQPQHF
TRBV7-3	TRBJ1-1	CASSQQENTEAFF
TRBV19	TRBJ2-7	CASSKTQGGDVSYEQYF
TRBV6-2/TRBV6-3	TRBJ1-1	CASSYRGRVEAFF
TRBV7-9	TRBJ2-7	CASSLLPGTEQYF
TRBV18	TRBJ2-6	CASSTSGANVLTF
TRBV5-3	TRBJ1-5	CARSFRQDLQGPQHF
TRBV12-5	TRBJ1-2	CARKAPGPRFGGYGYTF
TRBV27	TRBJ1-4	CASSHNSGEKLFF
TRBV25-1	TRBJ1-2	CASSESLSGGNYGYTF
TRBV12-3/TRBV12-4	TRBJ1-1	CASSLSEWGEAFF
TRBV10-3	TRBJ1-2	CAISESTGLNGYTF
TRBV7-3	TRBJ2-1	CASSRLAAEYNEQFF
TRBV5-1	TRBJ1-1	CASSRTLDQPETEAFF
TRBV18	TRBJ2-5	CASFPGTGGFQETQYF
TRBV11-3	TRBJ1-3	CASSRDGNTIYF
TRBV18	TRBJ1-1	CASSIGGIPNTEAFF
TRBV11-3	TRBJ1-2	CASRQGSYGYTF